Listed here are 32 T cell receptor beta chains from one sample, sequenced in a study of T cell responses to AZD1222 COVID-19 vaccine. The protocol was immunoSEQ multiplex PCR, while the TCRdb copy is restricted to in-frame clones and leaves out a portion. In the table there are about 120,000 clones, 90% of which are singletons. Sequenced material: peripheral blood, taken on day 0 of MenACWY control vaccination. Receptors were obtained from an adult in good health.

CDR3 DNA sequence: TGTGCCAGTAGTATAGATCTTCGAGCGTACGAGCAGTACTTC. Amino acids: CASSIDLRAYEQYF. This sequence joins TRBV19 and TRBJ2-7; the D is unclear. V lost 0 bases and J lost 4, with 10 bases in between. Germline assignment: CDR1 LNHDA and CDR2 SQIVND (reference sequence). The CDR3 covers 14 residues.

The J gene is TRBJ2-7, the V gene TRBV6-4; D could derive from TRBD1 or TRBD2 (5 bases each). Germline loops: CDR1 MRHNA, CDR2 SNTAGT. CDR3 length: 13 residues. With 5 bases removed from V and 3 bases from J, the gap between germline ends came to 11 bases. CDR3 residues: CASSLGPDYEQYF. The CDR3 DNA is TGTGCCAGCAGTCTGGGACCCGACTACGAGCAGTACTTC.

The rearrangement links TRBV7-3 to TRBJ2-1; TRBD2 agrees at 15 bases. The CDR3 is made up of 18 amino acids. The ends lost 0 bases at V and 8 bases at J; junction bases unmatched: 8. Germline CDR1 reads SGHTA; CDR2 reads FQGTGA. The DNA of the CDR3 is TGTGCCAGCAGCTTAACCGACGGGGGACTAGCGGGAGGCTATGAGCAGTTCTTC. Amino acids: CASSLTDGGLAGGYEQFF. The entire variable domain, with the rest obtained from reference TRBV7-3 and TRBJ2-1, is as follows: GAGVSQTPSNKVTEKGKYVELRCDPISGHTALYWYRQSLGQGPEFLIYFQGTGAADDSGLPNDRFFAVRPEGSVSTLKIQRTERGDSAVYLCASSLTDGGLAGGYEQFFGPGTRLTVL.

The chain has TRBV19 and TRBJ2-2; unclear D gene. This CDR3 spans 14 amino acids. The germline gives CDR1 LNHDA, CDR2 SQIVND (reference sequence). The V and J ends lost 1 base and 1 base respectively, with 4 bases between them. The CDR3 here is CASSIGGNTGELFF. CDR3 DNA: TGTGCCAGTAGTATAGGTGGGAACACCGGGGAGCTGTTTTTT.

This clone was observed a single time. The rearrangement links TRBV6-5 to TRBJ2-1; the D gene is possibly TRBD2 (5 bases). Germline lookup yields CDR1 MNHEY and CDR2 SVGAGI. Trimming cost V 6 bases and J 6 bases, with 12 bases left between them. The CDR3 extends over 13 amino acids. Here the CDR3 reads CASRSTRANEQFF. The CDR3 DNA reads TGTGCCAGCAGATCAACTAGGGCCAATGAGCAGTTCTTC.

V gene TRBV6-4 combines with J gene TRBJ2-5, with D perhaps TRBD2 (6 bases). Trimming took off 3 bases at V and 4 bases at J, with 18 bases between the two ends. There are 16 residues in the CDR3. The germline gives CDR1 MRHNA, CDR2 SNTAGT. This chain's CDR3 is CASSDLPRETGETQYF. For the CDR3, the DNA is TGTGCCAGCAGTGATTTACCACGGGAGACTGGAGAGACCCAGTACTTC.

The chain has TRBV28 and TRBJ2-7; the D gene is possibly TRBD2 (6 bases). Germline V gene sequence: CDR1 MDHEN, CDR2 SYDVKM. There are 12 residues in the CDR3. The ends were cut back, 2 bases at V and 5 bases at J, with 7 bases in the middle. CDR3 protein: CASSLGGDEQYV. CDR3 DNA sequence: TGTGCCAGCAGTTTAGGAGGGGACGAGCAGTACGTC.

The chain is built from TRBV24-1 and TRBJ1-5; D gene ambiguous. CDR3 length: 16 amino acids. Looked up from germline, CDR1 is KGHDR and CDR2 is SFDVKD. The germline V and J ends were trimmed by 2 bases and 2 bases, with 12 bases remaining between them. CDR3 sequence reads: CATSDYKEKGNQPQHF. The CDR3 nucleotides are TGTGCCACCAGTGATTATAAGGAAAAGGGCAATCAGCCCCAGCATTTT.

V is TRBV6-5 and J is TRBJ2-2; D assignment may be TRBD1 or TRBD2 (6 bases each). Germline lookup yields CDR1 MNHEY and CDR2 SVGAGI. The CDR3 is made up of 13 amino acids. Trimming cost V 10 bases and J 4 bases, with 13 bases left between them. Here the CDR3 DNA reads TGTGCCACCAAACCGGGGGCCACCGGGGAGCTGTTTTTT. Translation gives CATKPGATGELFF.

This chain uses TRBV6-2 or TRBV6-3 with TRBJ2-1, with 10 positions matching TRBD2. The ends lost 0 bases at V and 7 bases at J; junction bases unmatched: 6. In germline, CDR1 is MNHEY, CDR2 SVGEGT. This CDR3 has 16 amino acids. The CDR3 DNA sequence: TGTGCCAGCAGTTACTCTCCAGCGGGGGGGATTAATGAGCAGTTCTTC. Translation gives CASSYSPAGGINEQFF.

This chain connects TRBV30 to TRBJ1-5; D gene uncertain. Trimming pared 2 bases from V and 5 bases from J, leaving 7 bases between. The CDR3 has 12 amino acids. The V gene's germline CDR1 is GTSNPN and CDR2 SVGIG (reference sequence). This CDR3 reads CAWSNEYQPQHF. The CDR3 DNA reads TGTGCCTGGAGTAACGAGTATCAGCCCCAGCATTTT.

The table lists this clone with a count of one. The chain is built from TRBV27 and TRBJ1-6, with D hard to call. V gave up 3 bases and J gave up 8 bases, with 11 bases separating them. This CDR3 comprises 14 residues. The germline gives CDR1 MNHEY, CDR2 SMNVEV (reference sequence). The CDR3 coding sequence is TGTGCCAGCAGTTTCCAAGGGAGTGATTCACCCCTCCACTTT. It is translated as CASSFQGSDSPLHF.

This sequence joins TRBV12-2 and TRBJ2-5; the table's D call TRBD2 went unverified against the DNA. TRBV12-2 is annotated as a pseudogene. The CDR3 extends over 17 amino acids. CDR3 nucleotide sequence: TGTGCAAGTCGCAAACGTTGGTGGGACTATCTTGAAGAGACCCAGTACTTC. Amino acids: CASRKRWWDYLEETQYF.

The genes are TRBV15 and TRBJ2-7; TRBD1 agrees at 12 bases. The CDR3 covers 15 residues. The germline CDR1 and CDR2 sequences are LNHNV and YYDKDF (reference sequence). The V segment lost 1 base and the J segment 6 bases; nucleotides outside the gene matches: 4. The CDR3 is CATSRAVGQGAEQYF. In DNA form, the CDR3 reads TGTGCCACCAGCAGAGCGGTGGGACAGGGGGCCGAGCAGTACTTC.

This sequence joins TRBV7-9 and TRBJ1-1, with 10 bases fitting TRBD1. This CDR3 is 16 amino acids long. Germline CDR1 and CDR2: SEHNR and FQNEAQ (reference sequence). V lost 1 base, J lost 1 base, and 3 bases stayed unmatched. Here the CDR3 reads CASSLGWDRGNTEAFF. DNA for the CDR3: TGTGCCAGCAGCTTAGGTTGGGACAGGGGGAACACTGAAGCTTTCTTT.

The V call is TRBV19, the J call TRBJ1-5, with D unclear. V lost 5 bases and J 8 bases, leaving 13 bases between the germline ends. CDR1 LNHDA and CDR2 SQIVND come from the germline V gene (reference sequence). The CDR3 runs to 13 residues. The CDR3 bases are TGTGCCAGTAGTGCCGTAATCCCTGAGCCCCAGCATTTT. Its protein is CASSAVIPEPQHF.

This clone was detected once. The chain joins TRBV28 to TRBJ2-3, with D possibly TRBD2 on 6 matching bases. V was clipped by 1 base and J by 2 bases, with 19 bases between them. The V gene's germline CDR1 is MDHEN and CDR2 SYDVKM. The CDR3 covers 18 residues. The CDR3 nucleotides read TGTGCCAGCAGTTTATTGTTGGTTGCGGGAACGTCCACAGATACGCAGTATTTT. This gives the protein CASSLLLVAGTSTDTQYF.

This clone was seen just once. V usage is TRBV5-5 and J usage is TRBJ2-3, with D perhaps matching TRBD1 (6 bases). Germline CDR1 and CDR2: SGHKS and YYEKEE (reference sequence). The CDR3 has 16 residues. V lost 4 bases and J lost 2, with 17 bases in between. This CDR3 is CASSSSMTGYTDTQYF. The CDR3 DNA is TGTGCCAGCAGCAGTTCGATGACAGGATACACAGATACGCAGTATTTT.

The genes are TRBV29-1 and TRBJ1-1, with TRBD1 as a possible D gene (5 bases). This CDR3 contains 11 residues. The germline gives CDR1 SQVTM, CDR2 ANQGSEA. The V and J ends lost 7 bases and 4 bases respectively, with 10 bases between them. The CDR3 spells CSAGGGTEAFF. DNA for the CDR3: TGCAGCGCGGGGGGGGGCACTGAAGCTTTCTTT.

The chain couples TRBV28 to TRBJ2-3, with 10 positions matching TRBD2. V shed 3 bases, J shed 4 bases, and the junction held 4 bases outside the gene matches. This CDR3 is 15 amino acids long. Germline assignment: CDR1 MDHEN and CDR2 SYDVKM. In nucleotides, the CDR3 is TGTGCCAGCAGTTTTGAAGCGGGGGGGCCAGATACGCAGTATTTT. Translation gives CASSFEAGGPDTQYF.

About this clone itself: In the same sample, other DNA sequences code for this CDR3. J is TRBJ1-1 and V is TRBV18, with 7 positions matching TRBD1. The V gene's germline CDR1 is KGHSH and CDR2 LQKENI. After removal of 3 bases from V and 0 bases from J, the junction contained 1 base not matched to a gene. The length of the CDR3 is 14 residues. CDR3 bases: TGTGCCAGCTCACCGGACAGGTTGAACACTGAAGCTTTCTTT. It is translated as CASSPDRLNTEAFF.

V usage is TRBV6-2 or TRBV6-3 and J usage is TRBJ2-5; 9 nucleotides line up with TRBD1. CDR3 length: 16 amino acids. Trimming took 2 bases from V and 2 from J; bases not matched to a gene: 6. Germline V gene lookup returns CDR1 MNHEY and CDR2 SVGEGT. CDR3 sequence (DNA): TGTGCCAGCAGTTACGGGACAGGGATTCCTCAAGAGACCCAGTACTTC. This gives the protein CASSYGTGIPQETQYF.

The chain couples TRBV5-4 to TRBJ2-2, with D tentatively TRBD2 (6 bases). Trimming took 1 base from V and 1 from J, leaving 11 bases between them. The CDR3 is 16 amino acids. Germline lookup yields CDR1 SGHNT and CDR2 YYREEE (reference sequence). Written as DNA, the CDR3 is TGTGCCAGCAGCTTGTTAAGCGGGCTGAACACCGGGGAGCTGTTTTTT. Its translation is CASSLLSGLNTGELFF.

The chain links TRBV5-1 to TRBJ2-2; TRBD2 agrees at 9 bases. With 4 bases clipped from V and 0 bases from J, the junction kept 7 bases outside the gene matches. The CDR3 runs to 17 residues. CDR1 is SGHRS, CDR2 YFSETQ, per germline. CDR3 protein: CASSVLAGPPNTGELFF. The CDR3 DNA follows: TGCGCCAGCAGCGTGCTAGCGGGACCCCCGAACACCGGGGAGCTGTTTTTT.

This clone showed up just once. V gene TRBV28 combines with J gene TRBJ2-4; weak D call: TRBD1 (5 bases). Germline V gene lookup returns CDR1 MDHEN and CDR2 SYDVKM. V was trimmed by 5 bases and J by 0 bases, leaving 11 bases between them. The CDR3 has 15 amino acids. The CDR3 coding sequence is TGTGCCAGCAGTAACTCAGGGTTAGCCAAAAACATTCAGTACTTC. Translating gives CASSNSGLAKNIQYF.

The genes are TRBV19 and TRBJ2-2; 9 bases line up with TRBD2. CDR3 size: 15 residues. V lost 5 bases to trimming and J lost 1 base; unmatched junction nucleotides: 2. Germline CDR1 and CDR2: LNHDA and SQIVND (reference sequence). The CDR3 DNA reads TGTGCCAGTAGTTTAGCGGGGGTGAACACCGGGGAGCTGTTTTTT. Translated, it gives CASSLAGVNTGELFF.

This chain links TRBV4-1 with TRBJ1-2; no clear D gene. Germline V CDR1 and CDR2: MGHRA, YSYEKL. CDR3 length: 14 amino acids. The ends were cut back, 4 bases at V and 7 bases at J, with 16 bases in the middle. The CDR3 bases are TGCGCCAGCAGCCCCAGCGTAGCCCACGCTGGCTACACCTTC. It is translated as CASSPSVAHAGYTF.

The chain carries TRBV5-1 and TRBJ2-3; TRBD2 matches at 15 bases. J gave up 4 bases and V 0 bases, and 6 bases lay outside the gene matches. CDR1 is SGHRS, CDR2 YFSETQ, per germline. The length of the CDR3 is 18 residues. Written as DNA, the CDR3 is TGCGCCAGCAGCTTGGCGTGGACTAGCGGGAGGGCGGCAGATACGCAGTATTTT. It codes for CASSLAWTSGRAADTQYF.

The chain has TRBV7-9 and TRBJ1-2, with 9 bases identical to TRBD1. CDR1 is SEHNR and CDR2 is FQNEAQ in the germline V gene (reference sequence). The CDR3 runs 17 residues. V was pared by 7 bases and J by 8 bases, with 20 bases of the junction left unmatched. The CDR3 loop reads CASTPGRDRVLLLGYTF. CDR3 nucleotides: TGTGCCAGCACCCCGGGTCGGGACAGGGTTCTTTTGTTGGGCTACACCTTC.

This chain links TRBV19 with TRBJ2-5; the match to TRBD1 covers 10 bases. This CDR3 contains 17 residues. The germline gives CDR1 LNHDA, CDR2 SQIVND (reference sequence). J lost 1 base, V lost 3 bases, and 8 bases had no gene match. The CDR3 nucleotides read TGTGCCAGTAGTATGAACTTCCGGGACAGGGGCCAAGAGACCCAGTACTTC. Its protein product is CASSMNFRDRGQETQYF.

This CDR3 is CASSKLARAYEQYV. DNA for the CDR3: TGTGCCAGCAGCAAATTGGCCAGAGCCTACGAGCAGTACGTC. The gene calls are TRBV21-1 and TRBJ2-7. TRBV21-1 is flagged as a pseudogene. CDR3 length: 14 residues.

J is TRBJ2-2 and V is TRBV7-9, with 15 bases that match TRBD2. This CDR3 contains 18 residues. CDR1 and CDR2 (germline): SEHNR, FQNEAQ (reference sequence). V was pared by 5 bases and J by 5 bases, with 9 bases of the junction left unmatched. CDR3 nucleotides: TGTGCCAGCAGCCCCCGGACTAGCGGGGGGGCTGAGACCGGGGAGCTGTTTTTT. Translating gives CASSPRTSGGAETGELFF.